This entry is about one TCR beta chain. What it binds is unknown. A much larger clone differs from this one at a single base, so this may be a read error. The germline gives CDR1 DFQATT, CDR2 SNEGSKA (reference sequence). Trimming took 5 bases from V and 8 from J, leaving 16 bases between them. CDR3 length: 13 residues. The study, taken as a whole, reports: In terms of TCR gene usage, tumor memory CD4+ T cells clustered together with blood and lymph node memory CD4+ cells, as well as with lymph node naive CD4+ cells. Tumor-infiltrating Treg TCR alpha and beta sequences overlapped most with tumor naive CD4+ T cells, then blood naive.

Constant-region reverse primers amplified full-length variable regions, followed by semi-nested Nested Universal Primer A PCR. TCRdb itself ran the 5' RACE reads through MiXCR, one entry per CDR3 protein. The data contain 40,000 to 55,000 distinct CDR3 sequences, roughly 22% of them seen just once; the ten biggest clones take up roughly 4%. Treg sorting used a CD4+CD25+CD127-/low gate. The specimen sequenced was Tregs sorted from a lymph node. This clonotype was sampled from a female donor with breast cancer. The chain recombines TRBV20-1 with TRBJ2-1; the D gene is possibly TRBD2 (7 bases). For the CDR3, the DNA is TGCAGTGCTGGCGGGAGTGGGGGCGATGAGCAGTTCTTC. Its protein product is CSAGGSGGDEQFF.